The 4 T cell receptor beta chains below all came from one sample that was sequenced in a study of cytomegalovirus exposure and HLA in healthy donors. Primers for the PCR totalled 60 Vbeta and 13 Jbeta. Method: immunoSEQ multiplex PCR; TCRdb's copy keeps in-frame clones and lacks some. The table has 85,000 to 100,000 clones, just under 80% seen once. Sequenced: PBMCs. The receptors shown here come from a man between 25 and 39 years old in good health and CMV-seronegative.

This clone was detected a few times. The CDR3 bases are TGTGCCAGCAGTTTAAGACAGGGTGTTGGCTACACCTTC. Its translation is CASSLRQGVGYTF. The chain employs TRBV28 and TRBJ1-2; 7 bases fit TRBD1. The CDR3 is 13 residues long. The V and J ends lost 2 bases and 7 bases, in that order; junction bases with no gene match: 4. Germline loops: CDR1 MDHEN, CDR2 SYDVKM.

The V call is TRBV30, the J call TRBJ1-1; D is unclear. Germline V gene sequence: CDR1 GTSNPN, CDR2 SVGIG (reference sequence). The CDR3 contains 11 residues. The V end lost 6 bases, the J end lost 1 base, and 6 bases lay between the germline ends. This chain's CDR3 is CACRENTEAFF. CDR3 in DNA: TGTGCCTGTAGAGAGAACACTGAAGCTTTCTTT.

The chain employs TRBV6-6 and TRBJ2-1; D is possibly TRBD2 (6 bases). The CDR3 totals 15 residues. Trimming cost V 0 bases and J 7 bases, with 13 bases left between them. Germline V gives CDR1 MNHNY, CDR2 SVGAGI (reference sequence). This chain's CDR3 is CASSYSIDGGNEQFF. The CDR3 coding sequence is TGTGCCAGCAGTTACTCGATTGATGGGGGGAATGAGCAGTTCTTC.

CDR3 in amino acids: CASSQESAGPSNTEAFF. CDR3 bases: TGTGCCAGCAGCCAAGAGTCGGCAGGTCCCTCGAACACTGAAGCTTTCTTT. The rearrangement links TRBV4-2 to TRBJ1-1, with no clear D. Looked up from germline, CDR1 is LGHNA and CDR2 is YNFKEQ. The CDR3 totals 17 residues. The V and J ends lost 0 bases and 1 base respectively, with 15 bases between them.